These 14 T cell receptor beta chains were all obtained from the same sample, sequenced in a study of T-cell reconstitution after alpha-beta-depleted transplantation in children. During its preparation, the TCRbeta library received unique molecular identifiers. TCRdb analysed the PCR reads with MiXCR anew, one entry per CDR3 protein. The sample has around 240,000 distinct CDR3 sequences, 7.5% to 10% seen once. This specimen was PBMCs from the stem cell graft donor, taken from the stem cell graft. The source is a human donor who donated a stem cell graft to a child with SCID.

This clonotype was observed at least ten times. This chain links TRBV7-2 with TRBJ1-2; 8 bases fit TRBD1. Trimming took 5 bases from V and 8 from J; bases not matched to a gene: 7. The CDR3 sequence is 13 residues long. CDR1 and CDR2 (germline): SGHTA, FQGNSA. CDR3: CASSTGQGAGYTF. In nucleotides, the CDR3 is TGTGCCAGCAGCACCGGACAGGGTGCCGGCTACACCTTC. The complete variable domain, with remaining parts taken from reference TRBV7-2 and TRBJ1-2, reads GAGVSQSPSNKVTEKGKDVELRCDPISGHTALYWYRQSLGQGLEFLIYFQGNSAPDKSGLPSDRFSAERTGGSVSTLTIQRTQQEDSAVYLCASSTGQGAGYTFGSGTRLTVV.

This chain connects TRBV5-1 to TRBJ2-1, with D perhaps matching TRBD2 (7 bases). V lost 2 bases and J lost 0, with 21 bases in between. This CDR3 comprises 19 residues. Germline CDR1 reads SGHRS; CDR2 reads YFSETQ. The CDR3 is CASSLIAAGAPSSYNEQFF. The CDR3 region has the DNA TGCGCCAGCAGCTTAATCGCGGCGGGGGCCCCGAGCTCCTACAATGAGCAGTTCTTC.

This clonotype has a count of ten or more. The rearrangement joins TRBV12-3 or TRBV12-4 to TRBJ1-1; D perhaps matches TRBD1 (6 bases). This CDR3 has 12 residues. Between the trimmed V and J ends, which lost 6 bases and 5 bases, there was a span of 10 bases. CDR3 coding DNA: TGTGCCAGCAGCCGGACAGTTACTGAAGCTTTCTTT. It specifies CASSRTVTEAFF.

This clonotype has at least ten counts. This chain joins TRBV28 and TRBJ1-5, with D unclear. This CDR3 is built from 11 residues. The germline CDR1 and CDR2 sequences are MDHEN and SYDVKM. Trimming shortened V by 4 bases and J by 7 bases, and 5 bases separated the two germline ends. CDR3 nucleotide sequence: TGTGCCAGCAGTTACACCCAGCCCCAGCATTTT. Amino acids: CASSYTQPQHF.

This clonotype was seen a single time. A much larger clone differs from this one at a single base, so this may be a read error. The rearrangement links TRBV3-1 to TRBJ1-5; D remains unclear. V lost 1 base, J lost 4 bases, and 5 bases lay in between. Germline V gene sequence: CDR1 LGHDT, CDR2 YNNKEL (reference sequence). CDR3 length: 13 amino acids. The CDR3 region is CASSQALNQPQHF. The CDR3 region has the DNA TGTGCCAGCAGCCAAGCCTTAAATCAGCCCCAGCATTTT.

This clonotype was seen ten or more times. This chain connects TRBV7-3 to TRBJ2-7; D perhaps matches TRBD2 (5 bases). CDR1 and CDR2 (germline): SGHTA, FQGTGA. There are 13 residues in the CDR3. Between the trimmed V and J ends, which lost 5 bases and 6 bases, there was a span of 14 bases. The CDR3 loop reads CASSPNRGSEQYF. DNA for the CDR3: TGTGCCAGCAGCCCCAACCGAGGGAGCGAGCAGTACTTC.

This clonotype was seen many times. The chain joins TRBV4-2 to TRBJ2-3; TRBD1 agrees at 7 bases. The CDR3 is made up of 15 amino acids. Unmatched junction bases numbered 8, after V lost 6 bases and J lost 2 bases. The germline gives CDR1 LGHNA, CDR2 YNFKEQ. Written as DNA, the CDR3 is TGTGCCAGCAGTAAGGGGGCGTTCCTCACAGATACGCAGTATTTT. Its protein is CASSKGAFLTDTQYF.

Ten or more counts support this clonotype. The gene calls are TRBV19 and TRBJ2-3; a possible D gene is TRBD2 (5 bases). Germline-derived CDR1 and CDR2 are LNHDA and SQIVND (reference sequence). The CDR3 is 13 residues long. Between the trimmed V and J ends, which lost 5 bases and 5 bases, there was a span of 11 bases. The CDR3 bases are TGTGCCAGTAGTTGGCAACGGGGAGATACGCAGTATTTT. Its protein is CASSWQRGDTQYF.

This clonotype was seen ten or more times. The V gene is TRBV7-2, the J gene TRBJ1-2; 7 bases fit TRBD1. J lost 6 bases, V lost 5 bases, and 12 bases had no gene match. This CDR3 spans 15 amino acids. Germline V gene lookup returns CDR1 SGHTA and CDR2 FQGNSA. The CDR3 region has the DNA TGTGCCAGCAGCCAAACCGGGACAGCTAGGCATGGCTACACCTTC. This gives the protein CASSQTGTARHGYTF.

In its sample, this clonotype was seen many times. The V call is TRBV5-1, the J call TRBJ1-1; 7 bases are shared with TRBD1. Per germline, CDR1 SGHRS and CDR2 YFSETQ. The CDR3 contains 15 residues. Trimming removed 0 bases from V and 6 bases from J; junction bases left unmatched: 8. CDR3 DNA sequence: TGCGCCAGCAGCTTGGCCGACAGGGCGGGCCCTGAAGCTTTCTTT. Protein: CASSLADRAGPEAFF.

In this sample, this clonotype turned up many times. CDR3 DNA: TGCGCCAGCAGCACGGGACTAGCGGGGGGTCTCTACAATGAGCAGTTCTTC. The encoded protein is CASSTGLAGGLYNEQFF. The chain recombines TRBV5-1 with TRBJ2-1, with 15 nucleotides matching TRBD2. Germline CDR1 is SGHRS and CDR2 is YFSETQ. This CDR3 has 17 residues. V shed 4 bases and J 3 bases; nucleotides not matched to a gene: 5.

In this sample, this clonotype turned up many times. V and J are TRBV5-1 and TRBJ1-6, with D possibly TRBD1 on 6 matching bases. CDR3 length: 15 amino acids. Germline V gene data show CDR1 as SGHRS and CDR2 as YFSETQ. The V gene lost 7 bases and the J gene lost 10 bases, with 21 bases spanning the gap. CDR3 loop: CASGNPGHTGSPLHF. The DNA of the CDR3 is TGCGCCAGCGGCAATCCGGGACATACAGGATCACCCCTCCACTTT.

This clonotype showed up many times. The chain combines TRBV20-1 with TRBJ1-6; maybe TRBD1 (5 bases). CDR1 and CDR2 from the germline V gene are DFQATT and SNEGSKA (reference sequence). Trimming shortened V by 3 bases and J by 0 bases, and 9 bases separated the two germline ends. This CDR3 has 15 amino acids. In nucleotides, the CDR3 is TGCAGTGCTAGTGACGACAGCTCCTATAATTCACCCCTCCACTTT. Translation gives CSASDDSSYNSPLHF.

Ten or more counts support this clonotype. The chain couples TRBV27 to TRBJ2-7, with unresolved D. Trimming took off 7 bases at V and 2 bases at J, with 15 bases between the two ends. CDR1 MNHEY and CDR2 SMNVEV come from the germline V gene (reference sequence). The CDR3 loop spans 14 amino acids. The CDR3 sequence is CASNSDGRPYEQYF. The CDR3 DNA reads TGTGCCAGCAACTCGGACGGACGGCCCTACGAGCAGTACTTC.